These T cell receptor beta chains were read from a single sample in a study of regulatory T cells in long-lasting Graves disease. Each CDR3 protein gets one entry after TCRdb re-called the multiplex PCR reads with MiXCR. The profile shows just over 600,000 distinct CDR3 sequences, less than 20% of them singletons. The data also belong to a second study, concerning T cells in Graves' hyperthyroidism and ophthalmopathy.

Sequenced material: peripheral blood mononuclear cells (PBMCs), taken at new diagnosis, from a patient treated with antithyroid drugs. Receptors originate from a woman aged 25 to 39 with Graves disease. CDR3s include the opening cysteine and the closing phenylalanine or tryptophan. A D gene is named only where the DNA matches it firmly. Size is omitted from some rows. Given values are once, few, many or a class for expanded clones.

v_call	clone_size	d_call	j_call	cdr3_aa	cdr3_nt
TRBV2	.	.	TRBJ2-2	CASRSEGGGTGELFF	TGTGCCAGCAGATCGGAGGGGGGGGGCACCGGGGAGCTGTTTTTT
TRBV12-3/TRBV12-4	few	TRBD2	TRBJ2-1	CASSSGGIGRHAFF	TGTGCCAGCAGTTCCGGTGGAATCGGGAGGCATGCGTTCTTC
TRBV28	.	.	TRBJ2-1	CASSRPGTQYNEQFF	TGTGCCAGCAGTCGTCCCGGGACACAGTACAATGAGCAGTTCTTC
TRBV7-6	many	TRBD2	TRBJ2-1	CASSSGLAGDQPYNEQFF	TGTGCCAGCAGCTCGGGACTAGCGGGAGACCAACCCTACAATGAGCAGTTCTTC
TRBV2	many	TRBD1	TRBJ2-7	CASSGQGTTYEQYF	TGTGCCAGCAGTGGACAGGGGACAACCTACGAGCAGTACTTC
TRBV11-2	.	TRBD2	TRBJ2-3	CASSQNPTSGDTQCF	TGTGCCAGCAGCCAAAACCCGACTAGCGGGGATACGCAGTGTTTT
TRBV5-1	few	.	TRBJ1-6	CASSSGLDSPLHF	TGCGCCAGCAGCTCGGGGTTGGATTCACCCCTCCACTTT
TRBV2	many	.	TRBJ1-4	CASSESPPGVFWIF	TGTGCCAGCAGTGAATCGCCCCCAGGGGTCTTTTGGATTTTT
TRBV19	few	.	TRBJ1-1	CASRDFQAEAFF	TGTGCCAGTAGAGACTTCCAGGCTGAAGCTTTCTTT
TRBV7-3	many	TRBD2	TRBJ2-3	CASSLRAGGSDTQYF	TGTGCCAGCAGCTTGAGGGCGGGAGGATCAGATACGCAGTATTTT
TRBV12-3/TRBV12-4	.	.	TRBJ2-3	CASSLGVGADTQYF	TGTGCCAGCAGTTTAGGAGTAGGGGCAGATACGCAGTATTTT
TRBV19	.	.	TRBJ2-1	CASRSIDRSSYNEQFF	TGTGCCAGTAGGTCGATCGACCGGAGCTCCTACAATGAGCAGTTCTTC
TRBV7-9	.	.	TRBJ1-3	CATDLDQSGNTIYF	TGTGCTACGGACCTGGACCAATCTGGAAACACCATATATTTT
TRBV18	.	TRBD1	TRBJ2-7	CASSLRRDRAYEQYF	TGTGCCAGCTCATTACGCCGGGACAGGGCCTACGAGCAGTACTTC
TRBV30	many	.	TRBJ2-1	CAWSEGLTNEQFF	TGTGCCTGGAGTGAAGGCCTAACCAATGAGCAGTTCTTC
TRBV14	few	TRBD1	TRBJ2-7	CASSTDRENSYEQYF	TGTGCCAGCAGCACCGACAGGGAAAACTCCTACGAGCAGTACTTC
TRBV5-1	few	.	TRBJ2-7	CASSLRVPYEQYF	TGCGCCAGCAGCTTGAGGGTCCCCTACGAGCAGTACTTC
TRBV20-1	few	TRBD2	TRBJ2-7	CSASGTSYEQYF	TGCAGTGCTAGCGGGACTAGCTACGAGCAGTACTTC
TRBV2	few	.	TRBJ2-7	CASIQQTYEQYF	TGTGCCAGCATTCAGCAGACTTACGAGCAGTACTTC
TRBV18	many	TRBD1	TRBJ2-7	CASSPPGQSYEQYF	TGTGCCAGCAGTCCGCCGGGACAGAGCTACGAGCAGTACTTC
TRBV7-8	many	.	TRBJ1-4	CASSLESGYKLFF	TGTGCCAGCAGCTTAGAGTCAGGGTATAAACTGTTTTTT
TRBV7-9	many	.	TRBJ1-1	CASSLVQTGSTEAFF	TGTGCCAGCAGCTTAGTCCAGACGGGGAGCACTGAAGCTTTCTTT
TRBV5-1	many	TRBD2	TRBJ2-1	CASSLGLGGLAGARSSYNEQFF	TGCGCCAGCAGCTTGGGTTTGGGTGGCCTAGCGGGCGCCCGCTCCTCCTACAATGAGCAGTTCTTC
TRBV4-2	.	.	TRBJ1-2	CASSQRVGYGYTF	TGTGCCAGCAGCCAAAGAGTGGGCTATGGCTACACCTTC
TRBV24-1	.	TRBD1	TRBJ2-1	CATSNRDSRSDEQFF	TGTGCCACCAGCAACCGGGACAGTCGAAGCGATGAGCAGTTCTTC
TRBV20-1	few	TRBD2	TRBJ2-1	CSARSSGVNEQFF	TGCAGTGCTAGATCTAGCGGGGTCAATGAGCAGTTCTTC
TRBV28	many	TRBD1	TRBJ1-5	CASRGLSGGLPQHF	TGTGCCAGCAGAGGGTTGTCAGGGGGCCTGCCCCAGCATTTT
TRBV18	few	TRBD2	TRBJ2-1	CASSQTGTSGSNEQFF	TGTGCCAGCTCACAAACCGGGACTAGCGGGAGCAATGAGCAGTTCTTC
TRBV27	many	.	TRBJ1-1	CASSTSTVAAFF	.
TRBV28	few	.	TRBJ2-7	CAAGTQPYF	TGTGCCGCAGGGACCCAACCGTACTTC